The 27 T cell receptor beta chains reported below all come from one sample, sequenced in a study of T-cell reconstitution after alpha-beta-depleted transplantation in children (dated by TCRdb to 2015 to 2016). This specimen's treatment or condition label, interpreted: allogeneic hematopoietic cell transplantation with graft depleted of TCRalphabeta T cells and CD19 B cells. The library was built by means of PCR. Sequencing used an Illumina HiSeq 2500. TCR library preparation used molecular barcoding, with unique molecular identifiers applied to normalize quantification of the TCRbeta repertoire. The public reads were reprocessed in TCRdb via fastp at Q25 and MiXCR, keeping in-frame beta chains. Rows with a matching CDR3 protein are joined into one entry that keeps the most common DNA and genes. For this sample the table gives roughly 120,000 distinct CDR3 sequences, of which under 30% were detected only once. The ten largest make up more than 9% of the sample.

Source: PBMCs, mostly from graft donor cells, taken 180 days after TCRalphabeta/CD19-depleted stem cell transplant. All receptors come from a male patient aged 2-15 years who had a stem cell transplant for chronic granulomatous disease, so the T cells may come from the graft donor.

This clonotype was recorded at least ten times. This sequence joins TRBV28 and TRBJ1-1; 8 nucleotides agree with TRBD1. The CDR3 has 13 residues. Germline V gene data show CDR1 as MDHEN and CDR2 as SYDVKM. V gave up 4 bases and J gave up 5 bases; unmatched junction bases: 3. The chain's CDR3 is CASSSRGRTEAFF. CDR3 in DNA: TGTGCCAGCAGTTCCAGGGGGCGGACTGAAGCTTTCTTT. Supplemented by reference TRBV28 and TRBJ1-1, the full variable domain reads DVKVTQSSRYLVKRTGEKVFLECVQDMDHENMFWYRQDPGLGLRLIYFSYDVKMKEKGDIPEGYSVSREKKERFSLILESASTNQTSMYLCASSSRGRTEAFFGQGTRLTVV.

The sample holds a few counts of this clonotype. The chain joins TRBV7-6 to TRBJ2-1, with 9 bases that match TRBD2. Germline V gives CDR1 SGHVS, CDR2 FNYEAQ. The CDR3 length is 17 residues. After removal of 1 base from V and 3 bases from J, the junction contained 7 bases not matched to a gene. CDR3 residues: CASSLEAGGGFYNEQFF. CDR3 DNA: TGTGCCAGCAGCTTAGAGGCGGGAGGGGGGTTCTACAATGAGCAGTTCTTC.

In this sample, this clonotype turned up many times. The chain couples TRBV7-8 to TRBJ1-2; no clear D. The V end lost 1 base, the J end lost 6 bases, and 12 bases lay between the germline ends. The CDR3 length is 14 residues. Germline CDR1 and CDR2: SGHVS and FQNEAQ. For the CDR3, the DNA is TGTGCCAGCAGCTTAGGGGTTGGGCGGAATGGCTACACCTTC. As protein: CASSLGVGRNGYTF.

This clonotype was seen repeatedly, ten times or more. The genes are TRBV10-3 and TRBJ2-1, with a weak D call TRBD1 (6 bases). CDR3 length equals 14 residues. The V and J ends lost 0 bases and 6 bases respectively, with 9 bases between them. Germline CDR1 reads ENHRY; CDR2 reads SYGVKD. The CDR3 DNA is TGTGCCATCAGTGAGTCGGGGGCGAGCAATGAGCAGTTCTTC. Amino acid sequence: CAISESGASNEQFF.

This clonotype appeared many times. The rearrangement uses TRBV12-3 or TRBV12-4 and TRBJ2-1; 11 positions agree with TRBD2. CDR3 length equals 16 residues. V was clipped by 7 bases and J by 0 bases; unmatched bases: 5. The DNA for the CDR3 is TGTGCCAGCACTCTAGCGGGGGGAACCTCCTACAATGAGCAGTTCTTC. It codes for CASTLAGGTSYNEQFF.

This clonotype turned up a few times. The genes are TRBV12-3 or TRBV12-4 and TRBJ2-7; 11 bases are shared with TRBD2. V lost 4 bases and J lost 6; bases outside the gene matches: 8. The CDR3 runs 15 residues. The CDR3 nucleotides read TGTGCCAGCAGTTCCAGGGGACTAGCGGCGGGCGAGCAGTACTTC. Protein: CASSSRGLAAGEQYF.

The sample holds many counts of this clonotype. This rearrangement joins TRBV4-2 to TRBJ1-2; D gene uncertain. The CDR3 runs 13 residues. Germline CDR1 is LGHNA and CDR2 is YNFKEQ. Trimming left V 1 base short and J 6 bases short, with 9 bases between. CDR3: CASSQVNLDGYTF. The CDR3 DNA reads TGTGCCAGCAGCCAAGTAAATCTGGATGGCTACACCTTC.

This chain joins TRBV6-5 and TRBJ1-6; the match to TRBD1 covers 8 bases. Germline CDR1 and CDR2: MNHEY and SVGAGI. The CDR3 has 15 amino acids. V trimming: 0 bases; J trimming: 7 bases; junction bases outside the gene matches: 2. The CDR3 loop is CASSYSGQGNSPLHF. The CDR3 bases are TGTGCCAGCAGTTACTCAGGACAGGGAAATTCACCCCTCCACTTT.

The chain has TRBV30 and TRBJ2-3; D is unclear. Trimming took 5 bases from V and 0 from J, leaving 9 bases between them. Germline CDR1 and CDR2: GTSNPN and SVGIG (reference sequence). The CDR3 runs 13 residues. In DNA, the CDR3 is TGTGCCTGGCGAGCGCCGAGCACAGATACGCAGTATTTT. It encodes CAWRAPSTDTQYF.

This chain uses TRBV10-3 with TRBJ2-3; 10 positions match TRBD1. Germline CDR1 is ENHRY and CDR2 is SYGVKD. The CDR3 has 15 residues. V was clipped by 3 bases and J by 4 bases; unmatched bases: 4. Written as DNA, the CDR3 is TGTGCCATCAGTGAAAGGGACAGGGGTTCAGATACGCAGTATTTT. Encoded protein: CAISERDRGSDTQYF.

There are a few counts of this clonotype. CDR3 DNA sequence: TGTGCCAGCAGCTTAGTAGGCAGTTTTAGCAATCAGCCCCAGCATTTT. Its translation is CASSLVGSFSNQPQHF. This sequence joins TRBV7-2 and TRBJ1-5; D is ambiguous. V was clipped by 1 base and J by 0 bases, with 10 bases between them. The CDR3 is 16 amino acids. Germline CDR1 and CDR2: SGHTA and FQGNSA.

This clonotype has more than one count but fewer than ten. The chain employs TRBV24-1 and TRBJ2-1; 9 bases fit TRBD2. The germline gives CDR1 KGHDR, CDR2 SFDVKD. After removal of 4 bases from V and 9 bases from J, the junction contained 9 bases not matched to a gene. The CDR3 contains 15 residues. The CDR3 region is CATSEWNSGSGEQFF. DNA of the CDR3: TGTGCCACCAGTGAGTGGAATAGCGGGAGCGGTGAGCAGTTCTTC.

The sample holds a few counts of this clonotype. Written as DNA, the CDR3 is TGCAGCGACAGGGCAGCTAACTATGGCTACACCTTC. Amino acids: CSDRAANYGYTF. This chain connects TRBV29-1 to TRBJ1-2, with D maybe TRBD1 (6 bases). Germline CDR1 and CDR2: SQVTM and ANQGSEA. The CDR3 covers 12 residues. V lost 7 bases and J lost 0, with 9 bases in between.

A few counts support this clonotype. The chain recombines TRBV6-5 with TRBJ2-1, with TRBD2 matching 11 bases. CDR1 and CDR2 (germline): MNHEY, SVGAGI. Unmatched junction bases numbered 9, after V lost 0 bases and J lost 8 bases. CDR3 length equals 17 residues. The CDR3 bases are TGTGCCAGCAGTTACTCGAGGCTAGCGGGAGGTCAGGATGAGCAGTTCTTC. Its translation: CASSYSRLAGGQDEQFF.

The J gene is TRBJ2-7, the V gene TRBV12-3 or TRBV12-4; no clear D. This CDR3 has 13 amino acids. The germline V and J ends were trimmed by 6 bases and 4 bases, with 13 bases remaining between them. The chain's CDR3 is CASSRRTEYEQYF. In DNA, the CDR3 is TGTGCCAGCAGCCGGCGGACCGAATACGAGCAGTACTTC.

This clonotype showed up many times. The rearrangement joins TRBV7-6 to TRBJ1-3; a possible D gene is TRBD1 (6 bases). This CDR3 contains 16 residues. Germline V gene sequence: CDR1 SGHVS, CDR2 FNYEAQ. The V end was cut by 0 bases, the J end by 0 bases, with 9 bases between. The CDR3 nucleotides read TGTGCCAGCAGCTTAGCGCTAGGGGGCTCTGGAAACACCATATATTTT. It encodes CASSLALGGSGNTIYF. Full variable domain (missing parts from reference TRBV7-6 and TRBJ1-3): GAGVSQSPRYKVTKRGQDVALRCDPISGHVSLYWYRQALGQGPEFLTYFNYEAQQDKSGLPNDRFSAERPEGSISTLTIQRTEQRDSAMYRCASSLALGGSGNTIYFGEGSWLTVV.

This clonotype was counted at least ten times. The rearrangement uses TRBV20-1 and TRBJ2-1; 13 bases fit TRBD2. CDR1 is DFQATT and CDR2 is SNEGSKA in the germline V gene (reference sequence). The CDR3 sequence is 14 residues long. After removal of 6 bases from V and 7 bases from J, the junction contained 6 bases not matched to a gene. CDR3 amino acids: CSATSGRGWNEQFF. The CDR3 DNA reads TGCAGTGCCACTAGCGGGAGGGGATGGAATGAGCAGTTCTTC.

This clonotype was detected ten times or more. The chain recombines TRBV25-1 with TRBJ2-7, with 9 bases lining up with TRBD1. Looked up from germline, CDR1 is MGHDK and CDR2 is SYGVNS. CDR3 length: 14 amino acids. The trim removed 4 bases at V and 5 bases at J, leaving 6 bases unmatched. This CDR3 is CASSGGTGFNEQYF. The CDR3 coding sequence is TGTGCCAGCAGTGGCGGGACAGGGTTTAACGAGCAGTACTTC.

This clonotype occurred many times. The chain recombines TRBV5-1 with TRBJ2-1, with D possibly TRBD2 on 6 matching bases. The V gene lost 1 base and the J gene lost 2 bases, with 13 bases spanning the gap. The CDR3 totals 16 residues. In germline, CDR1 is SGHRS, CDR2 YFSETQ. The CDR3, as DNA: TGCGCCAGCAGCTTGTCGGCGGGACTGACCTACAATGAGCAGTTCTTC. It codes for CASSLSAGLTYNEQFF. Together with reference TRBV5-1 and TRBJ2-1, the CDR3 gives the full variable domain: KAGVTQTPRYLIKTRGQQVTLSCSPISGHRSVSWYQQTPGQGLQFLFEYFSETQRNKGNFPGRFSGRQFSNSRSEMNVSTLELGDSALYLCASSLSAGLTYNEQFFGPGTRLTVL.

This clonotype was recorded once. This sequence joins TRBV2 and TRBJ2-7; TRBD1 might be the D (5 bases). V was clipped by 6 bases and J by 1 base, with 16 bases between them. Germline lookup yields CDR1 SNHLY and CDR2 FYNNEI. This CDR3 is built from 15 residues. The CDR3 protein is CASSYGPGPSYEQYF. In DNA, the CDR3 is TGTGCCAGCAGCTACGGGCCAGGGCCTTCCTACGAGCAGTACTTC. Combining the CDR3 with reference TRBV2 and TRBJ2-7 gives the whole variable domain EPEVTQTPSHQVTQMGQEVILRCVPISNHLYFYWYRQILGQKVEFLVSFYNNEISEKSEIFDDQFSVERPDGSNFTLKIRSTKLEDSAMYFCASSYGPGPSYEQYFGPGTRLTVT.

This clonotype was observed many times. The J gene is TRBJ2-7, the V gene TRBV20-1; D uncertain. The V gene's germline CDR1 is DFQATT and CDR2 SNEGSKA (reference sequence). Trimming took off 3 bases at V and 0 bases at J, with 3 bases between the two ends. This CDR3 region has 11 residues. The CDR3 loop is CSARVSYEQYF. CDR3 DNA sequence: TGCAGTGCTAGGGTCTCCTACGAGCAGTACTTC.

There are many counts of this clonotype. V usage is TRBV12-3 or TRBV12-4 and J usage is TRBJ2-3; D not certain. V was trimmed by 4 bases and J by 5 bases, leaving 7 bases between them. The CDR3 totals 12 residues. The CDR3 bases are TGTGCCAGCAGTTCCGTCGGAGATACGCAGTATTTT. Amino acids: CASSSVGDTQYF.

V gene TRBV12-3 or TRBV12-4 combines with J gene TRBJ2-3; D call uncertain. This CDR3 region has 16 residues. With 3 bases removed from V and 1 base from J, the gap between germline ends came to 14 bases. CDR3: CASSLSRAYGTDTQYF. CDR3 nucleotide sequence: TGTGCCAGCAGTTTGAGCAGAGCCTATGGCACAGATACGCAGTATTTT.

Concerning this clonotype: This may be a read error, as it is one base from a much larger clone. The CDR3 loop is CSARGGQENYGYTF. CDR3 nucleotides: TGCAGTGCTAGAGGGGGGCAAGAAAACTATGGCTACACCTTC. V usage is TRBV20-1 and J usage is TRBJ1-2, with D perhaps TRBD1 (6 bases). Germline V gene sequence: CDR1 DFQATT, CDR2 SNEGSKA (reference sequence). The CDR3 sequence is 14 residues long. The V end was cut by 1 base, the J end by 2 bases, with 11 bases between.

CDR3 bases: TGTGCCAGCAGCGCCCGACTAGCGGGATACAATGAGCAGTTCTTC. Translating it yields CASSARLAGYNEQFF. The chain uses TRBV9 and TRBJ2-1; TRBD2 matches 11 bases. CDR1 and CDR2 (germline): SGDLS, YYNGEE. J lost 4 bases, V lost 3 bases, and 3 bases had no gene match. The CDR3 length is 15 residues.

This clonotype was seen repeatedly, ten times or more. The CDR3: CASSFKNEQFF. The CDR3 bases are TGTGCCAGCAGTTTTAAAAATGAGCAGTTCTTC. The chain has TRBV12-3 or TRBV12-4 and TRBJ2-1; D call uncertain. The length of the CDR3 is 11 residues. The V gene lost 3 bases and the J gene lost 7 bases, with 4 bases spanning the gap.

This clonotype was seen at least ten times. The CDR3 DNA reads as TGCAGTGCCCCTCGTCAATACAATGAGCAGTTCTTC. As protein: CSAPRQYNEQFF. The chain couples TRBV20-1 to TRBJ2-1; no clear D. The CDR3 extends over 12 amino acids. The germline V gene has CDR1 DFQATT and CDR2 SNEGSKA (reference sequence). With 6 bases removed from V and 4 bases from J, the gap between germline ends came to 10 bases.